This T cell receptor (beta chain) was found in a study of blood T cell repertoires in COVID-19. Comment on this clone: The sample contains more than one DNA sequence encoding this CDR3.

V was clipped by 0 bases and J by 1 base; unmatched bases: 2. Germline V lookup: CDR1 SGHRS, CDR2 YFSETQ. The CDR3 length is 15 residues. As originally analysed: Scientists estimated how many nucleated cells there were by amplifying reference gene primers. Only in-frame clones appear in the TCRdb table, and some are missing; sequencing was by immunoSEQ multiplex PCR. D and trimming come from the DNA, and the V and J calls and clone size come from that table. The data contain some 65,000 clones, approximately 85% of them singletons. The sample comprised peripheral blood. The chain recombines TRBV5-1 with TRBJ2-3; 7 nucleotides line up with TRBD1. The sequence derives from a man older than 75 with acute or convalescent COVID-19. In DNA, the CDR3 is TGCGCCAGCAGCTTGGGTGGGACAGGCACAGATACGCAGTATTTT. The encoded protein is CASSLGGTGTDTQYF.